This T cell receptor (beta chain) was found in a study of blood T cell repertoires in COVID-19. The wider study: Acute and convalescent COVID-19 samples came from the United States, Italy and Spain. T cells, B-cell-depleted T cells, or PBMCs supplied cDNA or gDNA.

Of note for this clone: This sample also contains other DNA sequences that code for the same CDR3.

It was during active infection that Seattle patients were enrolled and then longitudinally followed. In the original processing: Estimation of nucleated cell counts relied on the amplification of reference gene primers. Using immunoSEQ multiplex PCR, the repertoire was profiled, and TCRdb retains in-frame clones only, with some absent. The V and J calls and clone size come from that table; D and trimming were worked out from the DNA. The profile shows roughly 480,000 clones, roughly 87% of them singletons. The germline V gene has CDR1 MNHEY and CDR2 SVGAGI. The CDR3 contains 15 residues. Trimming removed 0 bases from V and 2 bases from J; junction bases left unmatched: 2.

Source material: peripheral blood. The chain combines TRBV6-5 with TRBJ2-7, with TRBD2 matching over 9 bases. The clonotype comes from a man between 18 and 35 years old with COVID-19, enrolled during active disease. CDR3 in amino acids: CASSYSLAGPYEQYF. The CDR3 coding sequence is TGTGCCAGCAGTTACTCGCTAGCGGGACCCTACGAGCAGTACTTC.